The following is a T cell receptor beta chain sequence with its context. Its binding antigen is unknown. No base-level quality is on record; no much larger clone is a single base apart. The sequencer listed for this sample is Illumina NovaSeq 6000. Using 5'RACE with constant-segment primers, TCRalpha and TCRbeta cDNA libraries were constructed, with sample barcodes and unique molecular identifiers added in the process. RNA was extracted from every sample with Trizol reagent. The libraries were amplified in two PCR steps, and the second step added a second sample barcode and Illumina TruSeq adapters. Libraries were sequenced on an Illumina NovaSeq with 2 x 150 bp paired-end reads. In the authors' own workflow: The reads were demultiplexed and collapsed into UMI-guided consensus sequences using migec v1.2.7. With mixcr v2.1.11, UMI consensuses were aligned to TRA and TRB V and J templates and assembled into clonotypes. Clonotypes were classified as expanded or contracted when called significant by both edgeR and NoisET, with noise models trained on biological replicates. For edgeR calls, the cutoffs were a false discovery rate-adjusted p below 0.01 and a log2 fold-change threshold of 1. As an exploratory analysis of dynamics, max-normalized trajectories of the 1000 most abundant clonotypes were examined by PCA with hierarchical clustering. Separately sequenced CD4+ and CD8+ repertoires were used to assign the CD4 or CD8 phenotype of responding clones. The public sequencing data were trimmed at Q25 with fastp and processed into clonotypes with MiXCR by TCRdb, which kept only in-frame beta chains. Duplicate CDR3 protein sequences are folded into a single record with the most common DNA and genes. The V and J calls here are based on TCRdb, not the publication. Across this sample there are more than 350,000 distinct CDR3 sequences, with 15% to 20% seen only once. Around a fifth of the sample rests with the top ten.

The sample belongs to a study of T-cell memory formation after mild COVID-19 listed by TCRdb under 2021. Regarding the research as a whole: Most TCR sequence clusters were specific to one of the two donors. The cohort comprised two young, previously healthy adult volunteers, one female and one male. T-cell clones expanding and contracting after mild COVID-19 in a couple of donors were tracked by longitudinal TCRalpha and TCRbeta repertoire sequencing.

The paper as a whole reports these results and caveats: Only a couple of mild cases were covered in the study, and larger cohorts including severe cases with pre-infection samples were considered necessary. The detection of some responding clones in pre-infection memory suggests that pre-existing cross-reactive memory T cells joined the SARS-CoV-2 response. Contracting CD4+ clones turned up mainly in the CM and EM memory subsets, whereas EMRA was where CD8+ clones were enriched. Balanced CD4/CD8 phenotypes were observed for clones contracting from day 15 to 85, whereas a bias towards CD4+ was observed for a second wave of clones expanding from day 15 to 37. The second-wave clones that peaked on day 37 were not confirmed to be SARS-CoV-2 specific.

PBMCs were isolated by Ficoll-Paque density gradient centrifugation. Including the terminal cysteine and phenylalanine, the CDR3 comprises 13 residues. Only the CDR3 DNA is retained, 39 bases long and in frame from the first base. Here V drops 7 bases and J drops 5 bases, and the junction holds 6 bases not matched to any gene. This sequence uses TRBV12-3 or TRBV12-4 and TRBJ1-2; a stretch of 8 junction bases matches TRBD1. The sequencing sample was made of PBMCs or a T cell subset sorted from them (not recorded which). The source of this sequence is a man between 18 and 29 years old who had mild COVID-19 (a few samples of this study predate the infection). The sample titles of this study are shuffled in the database, so cell type and time point are left out; the donor was told from shared clones. The CDR3 in this case is CASTWDRSYGYTF. The sequenced DNA: TGTGCCAGCACTTGGGACAGGTCTTATGGCTACACCTTC.